This record concerns one T cell receptor beta chain sequence. The sample holds other DNA sequences that translate to the same CDR3. The data originate from a study of T cell changes during pregnancy in multiple sclerosis. The repertoire was sequenced with immunoSEQ multiplex PCR; TCRdb's copy has only in-frame clones and lacks some. The sample has around 40,000 clones, approximately 91% seen once. This CDR3 comprises 12 residues. Germline V gene lookup returns CDR1 MNHNY and CDR2 SVGAGI (reference sequence). The V end was cut by 6 bases, the J end by 1 base, with 6 bases between. The source material was CD4+ T cells from peripheral blood mononuclear cells, sampled in the second trimester of pregnancy. The sequence derives from a female donor with multiple sclerosis, enrolled in a pregnancy study. This chain joins TRBV6-6 and TRBJ2-5; D unclear. This chain's CDR3 is CASRTAQETQYF. DNA of the CDR3: TGTGCCAGCAGAACAGCCCAAGAGACCCAGTACTTC.